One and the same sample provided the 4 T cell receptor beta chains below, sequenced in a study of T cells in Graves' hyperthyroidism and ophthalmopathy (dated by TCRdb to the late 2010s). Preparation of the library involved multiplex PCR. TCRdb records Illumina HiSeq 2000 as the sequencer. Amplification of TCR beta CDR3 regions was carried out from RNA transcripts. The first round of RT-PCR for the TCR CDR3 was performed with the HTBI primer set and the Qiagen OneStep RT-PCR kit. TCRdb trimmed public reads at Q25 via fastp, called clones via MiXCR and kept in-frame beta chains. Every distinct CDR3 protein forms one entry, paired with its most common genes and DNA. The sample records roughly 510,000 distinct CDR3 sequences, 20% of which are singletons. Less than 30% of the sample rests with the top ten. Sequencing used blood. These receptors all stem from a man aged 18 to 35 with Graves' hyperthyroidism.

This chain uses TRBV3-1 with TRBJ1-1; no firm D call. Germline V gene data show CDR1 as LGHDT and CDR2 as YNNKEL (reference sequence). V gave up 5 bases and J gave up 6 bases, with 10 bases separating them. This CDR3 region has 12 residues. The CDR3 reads CASSFFGSEAFF. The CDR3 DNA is TGTGCCAGCAGCTTCTTCGGCTCTGAAGCTTTCTTT.

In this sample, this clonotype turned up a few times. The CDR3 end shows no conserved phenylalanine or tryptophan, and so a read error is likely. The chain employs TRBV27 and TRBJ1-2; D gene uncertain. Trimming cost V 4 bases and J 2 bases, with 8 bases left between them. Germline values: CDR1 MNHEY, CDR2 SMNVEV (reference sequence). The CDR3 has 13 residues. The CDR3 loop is CASSYSGNYGYTS. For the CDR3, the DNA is TGTGCCAGCAGTTATTCGGGGAACTATGGCTACACCTCC.

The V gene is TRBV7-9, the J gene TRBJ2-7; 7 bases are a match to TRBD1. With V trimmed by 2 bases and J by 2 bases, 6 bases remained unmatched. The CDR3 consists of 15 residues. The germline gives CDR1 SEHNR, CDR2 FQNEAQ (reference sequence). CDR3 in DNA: TGTGCCAGCAGCTTAATTCTTGGGACAGCCTACGAGCAGTACTTC. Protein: CASSLILGTAYEQYF.

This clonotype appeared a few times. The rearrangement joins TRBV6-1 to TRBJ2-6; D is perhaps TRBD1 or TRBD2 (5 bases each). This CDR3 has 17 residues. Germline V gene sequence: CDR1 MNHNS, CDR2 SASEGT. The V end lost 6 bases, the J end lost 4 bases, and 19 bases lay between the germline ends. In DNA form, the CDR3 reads TGTGCCAGCAGGCCCGGGGCATCATTGGAGGGGGCCAACGTCCTGACTTTC. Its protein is CASRPGASLEGANVLTF.